The subject of this entry is one T cell receptor (beta chain). The target of this receptor is not known. No base-level quality is on record; no much larger clone is a single base apart. Inclusive of the bounding cysteine and phenylalanine, the CDR3 is 13 residues long. Just CDR3 DNA is preserved here, 39 bases in frame from base 1. V and J lose 6 bases and 3 bases, and a span of 11 bases separates them. The germline V gene yields SNHLY for CDR1 and FYNNEI for CDR2. These data are taken from a study of T cell responses to AZD1222 COVID-19 vaccine (dated by TCRdb to the early 2020s). Context from the whole study: AZD1222 recipients whose second dose came at about 4 weeks and those whose second dose came at about 12 weeks were combined into one group, since spike-specific TCR depth and breadth did not differ between the two schedules. Trial participants were enrolled by age into subgroups of 18-55, 56-69 and 70-plus years, and around 150, 28 and 57 TCR-sequenced participants, respectively, were included in these subgroups. TCR sequencing was performed for about 240 trial participants, of whom roughly 200 were given two doses of AZD1222 and around 26 were given two doses of MenACWY control vaccine. Overall study outcomes, separate from this receptor: In the small 56-69-year group, the increase in depth fell short of significance, most likely because of low power. Only five or six AZD1222 recipients were SARS-CoV-2 seropositive at baseline, limiting conclusions about previously exposed vaccinees. Epitopes outside the regions mutated in the B.1.351 and B.1.1.7 variants were reportedly recognized by nearly half of the unique spike-specific TCRs. Participants were mostly white British, with more females than males. The authors suggested clonal diversity may have been underestimated. Because no day 14 peak-response samples were available, repertoires were characterized only after the peak T cell response. CD4 TCRs associated with the vaccine covered the entire spike protein, and the dominant responses were in regions 160-218 and 743-854. After two AZD1222 doses, spike-specific TCR breadth and depth were significantly higher than at day 0 and than in MenACWY recipients.

The CDR3 regions of human TCRbeta chains were subjected to immunosequencing. In the source study's methods: Repertoire TCRs were checked for matches against a reference library of SARS-CoV-2-specific TCRs that had been generated using the MIRA antigen-specificity platform. Breadth was defined as the fraction of unique TCRs that were SARS-CoV-2-associated, and depth was defined as the fraction of total T cells that were SARS-CoV-2-associated. Each spike-specific TCR was assigned to its reactive spike region and to a CD4 or CD8 class using the MIRA data. Log10-transformed breadth and depth values were compared by one-way ANOVA with Sidak's multiple comparisons tests. TCRdb re-hosts the immuneACCESS table, in-frame sequences only. Its copies lack some clones; in the studies checked, an unresolved V gene accounts for under half of them, and the cause for the rest is not known. V, J and clone size are taken as reported in that table, and D and trimming were inferred from the DNA itself. This sample holds 150,000 or so clones; more than 70% were observed only once. The ten largest clones capture roughly 5.5% of the sample.

The time point label corresponds to: baseline before first vaccination. Samples from vaccinated people were obtained from the UK trials COV001 and COV002, which included a single-blind randomized controlled phase 2/3 trial of AZD1222 (ChAdOx1 nCoV-19) in healthy adults. For TCRbeta chain sequencing, PBMC samples were collected from trial participants at day 0 and at day 28 after the second dose. This sample comprised peripheral blood, obtained on day 0 of AZD1222 vaccination. The receptor chain draws on TRBV2 and TRBJ1-1, with the D gene uncertain. The source of this sequence is an adult in good health. The CDR3 amino acid sequence is: CASSGDDDTEAFF. The nucleotide sequence is given as TGTGCCAGCAGCGGAGATGATGACACTGAAGCTTTCTTT.